The TCR beta chain under discussion was sequenced for a study of breast tumors, draining lymph nodes, adjacent tissues. TCRdb reprocessed the multiplex PCR reads with MiXCR, giving one entry per CDR3 protein. The sample records some 100,000 distinct CDR3 sequences, 21% being singletons. This clonotype was found a few times. Its target is unknown. Study conclusions and caveats: Most tumor T cells seemingly derive from lymph node, then expand in tumor. Compared with basal-like, luminal-like tumors shared significantly more repertoire with nontumor tissue.

Breast cancer patients provided tissue from their axillary draining lymph nodes. The sequencing input was axillary lymph node tissue. The TCR comes from a female donor with breast cancer. Some clones in this sample may be carry-over from other donors' samples.

Written as DNA, the CDR3 is TGCGCCAGCAGCTGGGATGCGCAGGGGACCGGGGAGCTGTTTTTT. Amino acids: CASSWDAQGTGELFF. The V and J genes are TRBV5-1 and TRBJ2-2, with D tentatively TRBD1 (6 bases). CDR3 length: 15 residues. CDR1 SGHRS and CDR2 YFSETQ come from the germline V gene. V lost 3 bases and J 5 bases, leaving 14 bases between the germline ends.